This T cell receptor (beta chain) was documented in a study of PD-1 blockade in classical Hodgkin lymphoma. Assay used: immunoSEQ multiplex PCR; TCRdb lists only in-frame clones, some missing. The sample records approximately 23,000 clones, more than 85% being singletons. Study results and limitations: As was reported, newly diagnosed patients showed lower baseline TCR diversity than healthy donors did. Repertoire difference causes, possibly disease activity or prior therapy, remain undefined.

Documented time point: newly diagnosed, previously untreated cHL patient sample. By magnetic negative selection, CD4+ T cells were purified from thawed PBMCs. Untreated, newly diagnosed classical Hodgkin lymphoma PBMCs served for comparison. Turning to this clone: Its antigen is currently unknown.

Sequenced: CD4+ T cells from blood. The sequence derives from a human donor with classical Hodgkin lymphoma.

DNA for the CDR3: TGTGCCAGCTCACCAGCGGGAGGCGATGGCTACACCTTC. Residues: CASSPAGGDGYTF. The V call is TRBV18, the J call TRBJ1-2; D uncertain. The length of the CDR3 is 13 residues. The V and J ends lost 2 bases and 6 bases respectively, with 10 bases between them. CDR1 and CDR2 from the germline V gene are KGHSH and LQKENI.